Below are 2 T cell receptor beta chains sequenced from a single sample in a study of T cells in Graves' hyperthyroidism and ophthalmopathy. The TCR beta CDR3 regions underwent amplification using RNA transcripts as the source. HTBI primers were employed in a first-round RT-PCR of the TCR CDR3. TCRdb reprocessed the multiplex PCR reads via MiXCR and lists one record per CDR3 protein. The sample includes about 320,000 distinct CDR3 sequences, roughly 17% seen only once; the top ten take approximately 35%. Sequenced input: blood. These receptors came from a man aged 25 to 40 with Graves' hyperthyroidism.

The gene calls are TRBV6-2 or TRBV6-3 and TRBJ2-1; maybe TRBD2 (5 bases). Germline V gives CDR1 MNHEY, CDR2 SVGEGT. This CDR3 region has 14 residues. Trimming removed 2 bases from V and 7 bases from J, with 12 bases in between. The CDR3, as DNA: TGTGCCAGCAGTTACGGCATAGGAGGAAATGAGCAGTTCTTC. Its translation is CASSYGIGGNEQFF.

CDR3 in amino acids: CASSAGLAGERVQYF. The CDR3 region has the DNA TGTGCCAGCAGCGCGGGACTAGCGGGAGAGAGGGTCCAGTACTTC. This sequence joins TRBV9 and TRBJ2-5, with 14 nucleotides matching TRBD2. In germline, CDR1 is SGDLS, CDR2 YYNGEE. V lost 3 bases to trimming and J lost 10 bases; unmatched junction nucleotides: 8. The CDR3 runs to 15 residues.